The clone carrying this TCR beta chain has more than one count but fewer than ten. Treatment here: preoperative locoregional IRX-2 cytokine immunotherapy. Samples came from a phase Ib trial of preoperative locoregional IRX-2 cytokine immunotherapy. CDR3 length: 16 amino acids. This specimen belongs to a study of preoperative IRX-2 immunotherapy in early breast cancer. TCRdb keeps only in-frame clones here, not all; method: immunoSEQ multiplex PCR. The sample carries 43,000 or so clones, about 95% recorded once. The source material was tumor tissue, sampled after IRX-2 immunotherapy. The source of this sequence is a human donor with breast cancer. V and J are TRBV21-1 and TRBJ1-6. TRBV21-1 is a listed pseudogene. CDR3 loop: CASSGRTSYNNSPLHF. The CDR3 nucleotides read TGTGCCAGCAGCGGACGGACCTCTTACAATAATTCACCCCTCCACTTT.